The sequence of this T cell receptor beta chain was determined in a study of T-cell memory formation after mild COVID-19. Study-wide findings and caveats: Whether day 37 second-wave clones are SARS-CoV-2-specific was not confirmed. CD4/CD8 balance held among clones contracting day 15 to 85, and later expanders leaned CD4+. That cross-reactive memory joined was suggested by some responding clones appearing in pre-infection memory.

Germline V gene data show CDR1 as DFQATT and CDR2 as SNEGSKA (reference sequence). This CDR3 comprises 14 residues. V dropped 5 bases and J dropped 4; count of bases not matched to a gene: 5. Turning to this clonotype: The antigen is undetermined.

One entry per CDR3 protein, called by TCRdb with MiXCR from the 5' RACE reads. Counted here are some 440,000 distinct CDR3 sequences, approximately 23% occurring once; the ten biggest clones make up under 15%. The clonotype comes from an adult woman who had mild COVID-19 (a few samples of this study predate the infection). Cell type and time point are not known. The sequencing input was PBMCs or a T cell subset sorted from them (not recorded which). The chain employs TRBV20-1 and TRBJ2-1, with 10 bases aligning to TRBD2. In DNA, the CDR3 is TGCAGTGCTCCCGGGACTAGCGATTACAATGAGCAGTTCTTC. It specifies CSAPGTSDYNEQFF.